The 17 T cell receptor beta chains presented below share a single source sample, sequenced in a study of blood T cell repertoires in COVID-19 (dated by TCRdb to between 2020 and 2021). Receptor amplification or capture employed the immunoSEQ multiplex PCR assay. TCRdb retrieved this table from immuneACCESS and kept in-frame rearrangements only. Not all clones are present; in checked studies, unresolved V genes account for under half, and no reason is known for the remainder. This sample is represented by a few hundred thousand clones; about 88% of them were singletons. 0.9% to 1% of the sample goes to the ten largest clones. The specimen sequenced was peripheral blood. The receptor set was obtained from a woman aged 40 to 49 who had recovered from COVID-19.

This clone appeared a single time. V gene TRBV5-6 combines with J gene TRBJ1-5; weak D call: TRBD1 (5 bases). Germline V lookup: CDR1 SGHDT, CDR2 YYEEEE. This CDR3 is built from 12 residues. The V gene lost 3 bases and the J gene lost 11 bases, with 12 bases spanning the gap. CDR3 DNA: TGTGCCAGCAGCTCGGGGCCGGGGGCCCAGCATTTT. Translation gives CASSSGPGAQHF.

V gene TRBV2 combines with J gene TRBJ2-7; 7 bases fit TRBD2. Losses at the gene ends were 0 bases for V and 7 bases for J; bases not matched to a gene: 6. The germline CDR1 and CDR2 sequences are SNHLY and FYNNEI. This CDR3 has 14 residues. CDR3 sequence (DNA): TGTGCCAGCAGTGAAGCGCTTACCGGGGGGGAGCAGTACTTC. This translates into CASSEALTGGEQYF. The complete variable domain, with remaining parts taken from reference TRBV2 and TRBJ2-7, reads EPEVTQTPSHQVTQMGQEVILRCVPISNHLYFYWYRQILGQKVEFLVSFYNNEISEKSEIFDDQFSVERPDGSNFTLKIRSTKLEDSAMYFCASSEALTGGEQYFGPGTRLTVT.

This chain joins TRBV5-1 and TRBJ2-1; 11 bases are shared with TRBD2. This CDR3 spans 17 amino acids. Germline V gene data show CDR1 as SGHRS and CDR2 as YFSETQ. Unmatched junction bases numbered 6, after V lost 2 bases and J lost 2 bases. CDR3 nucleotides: TGCGCCAGCAGCTTAACCCCTAGCGGGAGGCCCTACAATGAGCAGTTCTTC. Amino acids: CASSLTPSGRPYNEQFF.

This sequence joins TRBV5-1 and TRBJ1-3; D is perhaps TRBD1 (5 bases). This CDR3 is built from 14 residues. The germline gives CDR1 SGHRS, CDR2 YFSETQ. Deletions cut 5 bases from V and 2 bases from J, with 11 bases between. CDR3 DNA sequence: TGCGCCAGCAGAAGGGAAGGGGCTGGAAACACCATATATTTT. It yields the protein CASRREGAGNTIYF.

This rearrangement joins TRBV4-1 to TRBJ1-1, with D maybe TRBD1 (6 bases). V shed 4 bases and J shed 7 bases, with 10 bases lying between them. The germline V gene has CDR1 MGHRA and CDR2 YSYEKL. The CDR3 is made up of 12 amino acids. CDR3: CASSLPRGEAFF. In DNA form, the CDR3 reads TGCGCCAGCAGCCTCCCCAGGGGTGAAGCTTTCTTT.

CDR3 sequence: CASSPKDRPLSNTIYF. The CDR3, as DNA: TGTGCCAGCAGCCCAAAGGACAGGCCCCTTTCCAACACCATATATTTT. The rearrangement links TRBV9 to TRBJ1-3, with 7 nucleotides matching TRBD1. The germline V gene has CDR1 SGDLS and CDR2 YYNGEE. This CDR3 has 16 amino acids. Trimming removed 4 bases from V and 7 bases from J; junction bases left unmatched: 14.

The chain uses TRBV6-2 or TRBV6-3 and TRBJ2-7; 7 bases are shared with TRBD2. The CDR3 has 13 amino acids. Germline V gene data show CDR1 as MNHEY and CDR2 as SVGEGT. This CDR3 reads CASSYEASGPRSV. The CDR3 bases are TGTGCCAGCAGTTACGAAGCTAGCGGCCCCCGGTCCGTC.

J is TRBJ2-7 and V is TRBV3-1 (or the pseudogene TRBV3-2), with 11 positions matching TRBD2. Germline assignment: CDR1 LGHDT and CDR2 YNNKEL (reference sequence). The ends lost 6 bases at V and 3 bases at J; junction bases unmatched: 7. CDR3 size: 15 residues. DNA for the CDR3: TGTGCCAGCAGACCCCGACTAGCGGGAAGCTACGAGCAGTACTTC. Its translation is CASRPRLAGSYEQYF.

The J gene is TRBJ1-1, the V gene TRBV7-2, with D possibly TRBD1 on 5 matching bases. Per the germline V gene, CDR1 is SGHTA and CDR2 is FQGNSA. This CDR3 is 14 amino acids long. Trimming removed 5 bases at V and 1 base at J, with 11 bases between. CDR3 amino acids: CASSPPTGNTEAFF. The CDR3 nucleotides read TGTGCCAGCAGCCCCCCCACAGGGAACACTGAAGCTTTCTTT.

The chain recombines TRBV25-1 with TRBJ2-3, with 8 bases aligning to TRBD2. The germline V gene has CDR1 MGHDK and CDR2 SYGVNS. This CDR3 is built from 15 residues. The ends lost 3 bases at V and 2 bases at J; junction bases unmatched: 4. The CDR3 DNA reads TGTGCCAGCAGTGAGGTAGCGGGGAACACAGATACGCAGTATTTT. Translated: CASSEVAGNTDTQYF. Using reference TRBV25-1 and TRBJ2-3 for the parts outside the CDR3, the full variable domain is EADIYQTPRYLVIGTGKKITLECSQTMGHDKMYWYQQDPGMELHLIHYSYGVNSTEKGDLSSESTVSRIRTEHFPLTLESARPSHTSQYLCASSEVAGNTDTQYFGPGTRLTVL.

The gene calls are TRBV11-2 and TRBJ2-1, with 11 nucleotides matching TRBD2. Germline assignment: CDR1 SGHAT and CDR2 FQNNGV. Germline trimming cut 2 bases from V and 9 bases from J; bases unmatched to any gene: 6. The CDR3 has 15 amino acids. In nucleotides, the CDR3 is TGTGCCAGCAGCTTAATCCCCACTAGCGGGAGTGAGCAGTTCTTC. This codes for CASSLIPTSGSEQFF.

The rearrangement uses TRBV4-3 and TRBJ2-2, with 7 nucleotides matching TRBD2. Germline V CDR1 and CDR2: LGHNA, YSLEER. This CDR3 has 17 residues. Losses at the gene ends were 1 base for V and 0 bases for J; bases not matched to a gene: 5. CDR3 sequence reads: CASSQVEAGTNTGELFF. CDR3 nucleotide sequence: TGCGCCAGCAGCCAAGTGGAAGCGGGGACGAACACCGGGGAGCTGTTTTTT.

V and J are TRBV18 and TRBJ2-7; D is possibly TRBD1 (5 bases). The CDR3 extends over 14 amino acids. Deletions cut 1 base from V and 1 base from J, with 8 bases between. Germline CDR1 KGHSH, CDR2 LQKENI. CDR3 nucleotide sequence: TGTGCCAGCTCACCACAAACAGGTTCCTACGAGCAGTACTTC. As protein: CASSPQTGSYEQYF.

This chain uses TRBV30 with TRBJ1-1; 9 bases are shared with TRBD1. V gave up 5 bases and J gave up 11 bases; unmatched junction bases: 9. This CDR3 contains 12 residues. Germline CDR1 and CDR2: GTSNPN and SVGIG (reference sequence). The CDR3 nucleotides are TGTGCCTGGGGGACAGGGCGGGTCGAGGCTTTCTTT. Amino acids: CAWGTGRVEAFF.

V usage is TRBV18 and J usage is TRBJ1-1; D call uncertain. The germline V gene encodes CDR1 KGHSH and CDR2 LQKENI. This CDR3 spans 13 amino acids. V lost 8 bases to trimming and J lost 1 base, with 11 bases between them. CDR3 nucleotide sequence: TGTGCCAGCGCAGCGGACCCGAACACTGAAGCTTTCTTT. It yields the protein CASAADPNTEAFF.

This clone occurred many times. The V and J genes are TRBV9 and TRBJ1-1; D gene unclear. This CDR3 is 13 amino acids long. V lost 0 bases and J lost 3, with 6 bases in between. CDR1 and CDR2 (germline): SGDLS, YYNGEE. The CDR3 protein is CASSVGAYTEAFF. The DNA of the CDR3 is TGTGCCAGCAGCGTAGGGGCTTACACTGAAGCTTTCTTT.

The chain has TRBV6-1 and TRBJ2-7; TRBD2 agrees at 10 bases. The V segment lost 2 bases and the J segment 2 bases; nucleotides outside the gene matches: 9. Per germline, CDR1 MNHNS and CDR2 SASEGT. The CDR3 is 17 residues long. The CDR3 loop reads CASSERGPLAGAYEQYF. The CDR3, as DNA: TGTGCCAGCAGTGAAAGGGGGCCTCTAGCGGGAGCCTACGAGCAGTACTTC.